Sequencing of this T cell receptor beta chain was carried out in a study of cytomegalovirus exposure and HLA in healthy donors. As to this clone: Its specificity is not known.

The assay was immunoSEQ multiplex PCR, and TCRdb's table has in-frame clones only and misses some. The sample lists 100,000 to 120,000 clones, 89% occurring once. The CDR3 loop spans 14 amino acids. CDR1 is MNHEY, CDR2 SVGAGI, per germline. Trimming removed 5 bases from V and 12 bases from J; junction bases left unmatched: 14. General study points: Cytomegalovirus status was reportedly diagnosed by the classifier with high specificity and sensitivity.

The chain links TRBV6-5 to TRBJ1-1; 8 bases match TRBD1. This clonotype was obtained from a woman aged 18-35 years in good health and CMV-seronegative. Source material: PBMCs. The chain's CDR3 is CASSTQGAVATTFF. For the CDR3, the DNA is TGTGCCAGCAGTACTCAGGGGGCGGTTGCCACGACTTTCTTT.